These 7 T cell receptor beta chains came from one sample sequenced in a study of radiotherapy plus CTLA-4 blockade in lung cancer. Method: immunoSEQ multiplex PCR; TCRdb's copy keeps in-frame clones and lacks some. The data hold about 50,000 clones, with almost 85% observed a single time. Sequencing used peripheral blood, obtained from a patient treated with radiotherapy plus ipilimumab. The origin of the receptors is a human donor with non-small cell lung cancer whose response to radiotherapy plus ipilimumab could not be evaluated.

The rearrangement uses TRBV7-8 and TRBJ2-5; D perhaps matches TRBD2 (5 bases). The CDR3 is 14 amino acids. Trimming took off 5 bases at V and 2 bases at J, with 12 bases between the two ends. Germline lookup yields CDR1 SGHVS and CDR2 FQNEAQ. CDR3 sequence (DNA): TGTGCCAGCAGCCCCCCGGGGTCACAAGAGACCCAGTACTTC. Translating it yields CASSPPGSQETQYF.

This sequence joins TRBV19 and TRBJ1-5; perhaps TRBD1 as D (6 bases). Trimming removed 2 bases from V and 2 bases from J, with 10 bases in between. The CDR3 has 15 amino acids. The germline gives CDR1 LNHDA, CDR2 SQIVND (reference sequence). The CDR3 region is CASSIPGAGNQPQHF. In DNA, the CDR3 is TGTGCCAGTAGTATACCAGGGGCTGGCAATCAGCCCCAGCATTTT.

This clone was counted once. The gene calls are TRBV5-1 and TRBJ2-5; 8 bases agree with TRBD2. The end of the DNA is better explained by TRBJ2-7, so the J call may be wrong. Germline values: CDR1 SGHRS, CDR2 YFSETQ. The CDR3 totals 15 residues. CDR3 protein: CASTIRSGSLGEQYF. The CDR3 bases are TGCGCCAGCACCATTAGGAGCGGGAGTCTAGGCGAGCAGTACTTC.

The V call is TRBV29-1, the J call TRBJ2-5; 10 nucleotides agree with TRBD2. J lost 4 bases, V lost 4 bases, and 3 bases had no gene match. The CDR3 loop spans 13 amino acids. CDR1 is SQVTM, CDR2 ANQGSEA, per germline. CDR3: CSVGRLAGETQYF. CDR3 nucleotides: TGCAGCGTTGGCAGACTAGCGGGAGAGACCCAGTACTTC.

The chain carries TRBV11-2 and TRBJ2-5; the match to TRBD1 covers 7 bases. Germline-derived CDR1 and CDR2 are SGHAT and FQNNGV. Trimming at V came to 5 bases and at J to 6 bases, leaving 12 bases not matched to a gene. The CDR3 spans 15 residues. CDR3 protein: CASSESGTVLKTQYF. CDR3 DNA sequence: TGTGCCAGCAGCGAATCCGGGACAGTGTTGAAGACCCAGTACTTC. Based on the CDR3 plus reference TRBV11-2 and TRBJ2-5, the full variable domain is EAGVAQSPRYKIIEKRQSVAFWCNPISGHATLYWYQQILGQGPKLLIQFQNNGVVDDSQLPKDRFSAERLKGVDSTLKIQPAKLEDSAVYLCASSESGTVLKTQYFGPGTRLLVL.

The chain joins TRBV7-8 to TRBJ1-5, with a tentative D call TRBD1 (5 bases). The CDR3 is 16 amino acids. V lost 1 base to trimming and J lost 3 bases, with 13 bases between them. The germline CDR1 and CDR2 sequences are SGHVS and FQNEAQ. CDR3 DNA sequence: TGTGCCAGCAGCTTAGAGGCGGGGGTCGTCAATCAGCCCCAGCATTTT. Residues: CASSLEAGVVNQPQHF.

The chain couples TRBV27 to TRBJ1-5; 7 bases line up with TRBD1. The CDR3 has 14 amino acids. Germline assignment: CDR1 MNHEY and CDR2 SMNVEV (reference sequence). V lost 5 bases to trimming and J lost 3 bases; unmatched junction nucleotides: 4. The CDR3 spells CASSQQGYNQPQHF. The DNA of the CDR3 is TGTGCCAGCAGTCAACAGGGGTACAATCAGCCCCAGCATTTT.